The entry that follows covers one T cell receptor (beta chain) sequence. Authors' processing steps: From reference gene primer amplification, estimates of nucleated cell counts were derived. TCRdb keeps only in-frame clones here, not all; method: immunoSEQ multiplex PCR. V, J and clone size were drawn from that table, and D and trimming were deduced from the DNA. This table holds 250,000 to 300,000 clones, around nine tenths found once. The data were taken from a study of blood T cell repertoires in COVID-19. Overall study context: Sample material is recorded as cDNA or gDNA derived from T cells, B-cell-depleted T cells, or PBMCs.

V shed 5 bases and J 9 bases; nucleotides not matched to a gene: 17. CDR3 size: 19 residues. Looked up from germline, CDR1 is MDHEN and CDR2 is SYDVKM. Enrolment of Seattle patients took place during active infection, and they were followed longitudinally. Source material: peripheral blood. This chain joins TRBV28 and TRBJ2-1, with 15 nucleotides matching TRBD2. The clonotype was recovered from a woman aged 25-40 years with COVID-19, enrolled during active disease. The chain's CDR3 is CASSLPPGTSGRIRAEQFF. CDR3 sequence (DNA): TGTGCCAGCAGTCTCCCCCCCGGGACTAGCGGGAGGATCCGGGCTGAGCAGTTCTTC.